These 18 T cell receptor beta chains were sequenced from one sample in a study of T-cell memory formation after mild COVID-19. TCRdb passed the 5' RACE reads through MiXCR, listing each CDR3 protein once. The repertoire holds about 27,000 distinct CDR3 sequences, 7.4% seen once, with 13% to 15% in the top ten. Source material: PBMCs or a T cell subset sorted from them (not recorded which). The receptors derive from an adult woman who had mild COVID-19 (a few samples of this study predate the infection). Cell type and time point are not known.

This clonotype was counted at least ten times. The chain carries TRBV2 and TRBJ1-2; D not certain. The germline V and J ends were trimmed by 6 bases and 4 bases, with 15 bases remaining between them. In germline, CDR1 is SNHLY, CDR2 FYNNEI. The CDR3 spans 14 residues. The CDR3 region has the DNA TGTGCCAGCAGGGCCTACGGACCGGTCTATGGCTACACCTTC. This encodes CASRAYGPVYGYTF.

At least ten counts were recorded for this clonotype. The chain has TRBV30 and TRBJ2-5; D unresolved. The germline V gene has CDR1 GTSNPN and CDR2 SVGIG (reference sequence). The ends were cut back, 2 bases at V and 4 bases at J, with 5 bases in the middle. This CDR3 is 11 amino acids long. The CDR3 loop reads CAWSRGETQYF. CDR3 sequence (DNA): TGTGCCTGGAGTCGAGGAGAGACCCAGTACTTC.

This clonotype was counted many times. The V call is TRBV13, the J call TRBJ1-1; D is possibly TRBD1 (5 bases). The germline V gene encodes CDR1 PRHDT and CDR2 FYEKMQ (reference sequence). V dropped 5 bases and J dropped 11 bases, with 15 bases sitting between them. This CDR3 comprises 12 residues. The CDR3 sequence: CASSLSGTGAFF. CDR3 DNA sequence: TGTGCCAGCAGCCTATCAGGGACCGGTGCTTTCTTT.

In this sample, this clonotype is medium-sized. The chain recombines TRBV15 with TRBJ1-2; TRBD1 might be the D (6 bases). The germline V and J ends were trimmed by 0 bases and 3 bases, with 14 bases remaining between them. Germline-derived CDR1 and CDR2 are LNHNV and YYDKDF (reference sequence). The CDR3 contains 16 residues. CDR3 protein: CATSRDPYRADYGYTF. In DNA form, the CDR3 reads TGTGCCACCAGCAGAGATCCCTACAGGGCAGACTATGGCTACACCTTC.

In its sample, this clonotype was seen many times. The chain is built from TRBV20-1 and TRBJ2-5; TRBD2 agrees at 14 bases. There are 15 residues in the CDR3. Germline V gene data show CDR1 as DFQATT and CDR2 as SNEGSKA (reference sequence). The J segment lost 7 bases and the V segment lost 1 base, leaving 5 bases of the junction unmatched. The CDR3 sequence is CSARVGTSGSGTQYF. The CDR3 bases are TGCAGTGCTAGAGTTGGGACTAGCGGGAGCGGGACCCAGTACTTC.

This clonotype was detected a few times. This clone may be a read error of a much larger clone one base away. The chain uses TRBV29-1 and TRBJ2-1; 13 bases agree with TRBD2. V dropped 5 bases and J dropped 7; count of bases not matched to a gene: 11. The germline V gene has CDR1 SQVTM and CDR2 ANQGSEA. This CDR3 has 16 amino acids. CDR3 bases: TGCAGCGTTCAGTCCCCGGGACTAGCGGGACGAAATGAGCAGTTCTTC. Translated, it gives CSVQSPGLAGRNEQFF.

This clonotype was observed at least ten times. This chain links TRBV24-1 with TRBJ2-3; D is unclear. Germline loops: CDR1 KGHDR, CDR2 SFDVKD. Trimming pared 9 bases from V and 4 bases from J, leaving 13 bases between. The CDR3 covers 13 residues. CDR3 sequence: CATPTESPDTQYF. The CDR3 DNA follows: TGTGCCACCCCTACGGAGAGCCCAGATACGCAGTATTTT.

This clonotype was seen repeatedly, ten times or more. The chain has TRBV11-2 and TRBJ2-7, with 11 bases aligning to TRBD1. CDR1 and CDR2 from the germline V gene are SGHAT and FQNNGV. CDR3 length: 15 residues. J lost 3 bases, V lost 2 bases, and 3 bases had no gene match. The CDR3 sequence: CASSLRTGGGYEQYF. CDR3 DNA: TGTGCCAGCAGCTTACGGACAGGGGGCGGCTACGAGCAGTACTTC.

This clonotype occurred a few times. The chain recombines TRBV3-1 with TRBJ2-7, with TRBD1 matching 7 bases. With V trimmed by 4 bases and J by 6 bases, 6 bases remained unmatched. This CDR3 has 13 residues. The germline V gene encodes CDR1 LGHDT and CDR2 YNNKEL (reference sequence). CDR3 region: CASSPQTGREQYF. CDR3 sequence (DNA): TGTGCCAGCAGCCCACAGACAGGGCGCGAGCAGTACTTC.

The J gene is TRBJ2-1, the V gene TRBV29-1; 7 bases align to TRBD2. J lost 7 bases, V lost 7 bases, and 10 bases had no gene match. The CDR3 covers 13 residues. CDR1 is SQVTM and CDR2 is ANQGSEA in the germline V gene. In DNA, the CDR3 is TGCAGCGGGGAGGGGACTCGCCGGAATGAGCAGTTCTTC. This translates into CSGEGTRRNEQFF.

This clonotype was found many times. This sequence joins TRBV27 and TRBJ1-1, with D uncertain. Germline V gene sequence: CDR1 MNHEY, CDR2 SMNVEV (reference sequence). The CDR3 runs 15 residues. Between the trimmed V and J ends, which lost 4 bases and 1 base, there was a span of 13 bases. The CDR3 region has the DNA TGTGCCAGCAGTTCCCAGTCAGCCCAGAACACTGAAGCTTTCTTT. Its protein is CASSSQSAQNTEAFF.

J is TRBJ1-1 and V is TRBV3-1, with D uncertain. The germline V and J ends were trimmed by 1 base and 1 base, with 10 bases remaining between them. CDR3 size: 15 residues. CDR1 LGHDT and CDR2 YNNKEL come from the germline V gene (reference sequence). The CDR3 DNA follows: TGTGCCAGCAGCCAAGGGATGGTGGCGAACACTGAAGCTTTCTTT. Translation gives CASSQGMVANTEAFF. Looking up the rest from reference TRBV3-1 and TRBJ1-1 gives the full variable domain: DTAVSQTPKYLVTQMGNDKSIKCEQNLGHDTMYWYKQDSKKFLKIMFSYNNKELIINETVPNRFSPKSPDKAHLNLHINSLELGDSAVYFCASSQGMVANTEAFFGQGTRLTVV.

This clonotype was counted between two and nine times. The rearrangement joins TRBV9 to TRBJ2-5, with 13 bases aligning to TRBD2. Trimming took 2 bases from V and 5 from J; bases not matched to a gene: 6. CDR3 size: 16 residues. Germline loops: CDR1 SGDLS, CDR2 YYNGEE. CDR3 protein: CASSVTSGGAFETQYF. For the CDR3, the DNA is TGTGCCAGCAGCGTCACTAGCGGGGGGGCCTTTGAGACCCAGTACTTC.

This clonotype appeared many times. The chain combines TRBV11-3 with TRBJ2-2, with D perhaps matching TRBD2 (5 bases). Germline CDR1 reads SGHNT; CDR2 reads YENEEA. Trimming cost V 1 base and J 5 bases, with 5 bases left between them. CDR3 length: 13 amino acids. The CDR3 reads CASSLAGTGELFF. CDR3 sequence (DNA): TGTGCCAGCAGCTTAGCGGGAACCGGGGAGCTGTTTTTT.

In this sample, this clonotype turned up many times. The chain combines TRBV24-1 with TRBJ2-3, with D tentatively TRBD1 or TRBD2 (6 bases each). The ends were cut back, 10 bases at V and 0 bases at J, with 7 bases in the middle. Germline CDR1 and CDR2: KGHDR and SFDVKD. The CDR3 consists of 12 residues. The CDR3 bases are TGTGCCACAGGGGGGAGCACAGATACGCAGTATTTT. Protein product: CATGGSTDTQYF.

The sample holds many counts of this clonotype. J is TRBJ2-2 and V is TRBV20-1; a weak D match, TRBD1 (5 bases). The ends were cut back, 6 bases at V and 10 bases at J, with 15 bases in the middle. CDR1 and CDR2 from the germline V gene are DFQATT and SNEGSKA (reference sequence). The CDR3 covers 12 residues. The CDR3 loop reads CSAKTGATELFF. The CDR3 DNA reads TGCAGTGCCAAAACTGGGGCTACGGAGCTGTTTTTT.

This clonotype was seen ten or more times. The chain combines TRBV20-1 with TRBJ2-1, with TRBD2 identical over 11 bases. Germline loops: CDR1 DFQATT, CDR2 SNEGSKA (reference sequence). This CDR3 has 15 amino acids. V lost 4 bases and J lost 4; bases outside the gene matches: 6. The CDR3 DNA sequence: TGCAGTGCTACCCCTCCTAGCGGGGGGTACAATGAGCAGTTCTTC. It codes for CSATPPSGGYNEQFF.

This clonotype was seen ten or more times. The chain carries TRBV7-2 and TRBJ2-3; 7 positions agree with TRBD1. This CDR3 is 13 amino acids long. After removal of 5 bases from V and 4 bases from J, the junction contained 3 bases not matched to a gene. Germline V gene lookup returns CDR1 SGHTA and CDR2 FQGNSA. This CDR3 reads CASSRQGPDTQYF. The CDR3 nucleotides read TGTGCCAGCAGCCGACAGGGACCAGATACGCAGTATTTT.